The 5 T cell receptor beta chains given below trace back to one sample, sequenced in a study of control samples from healthy donors and cancer patients. Only in-frame clones appear in the TCRdb table, and some are missing; sequencing was by immunoSEQ multiplex PCR. The table records 150,000 or so clones, over 85% of them present only once. The sequencing input was blood. These receptors were taken from a man between 18 and 29 years old in good health.

V usage is TRBV29-1 and J usage is TRBJ2-5, with 12 bases identical to TRBD2. This CDR3 has 14 amino acids. With V trimmed by 5 bases and J by 1 base, 2 bases remained unmatched. Germline-derived CDR1 and CDR2 are SQVTM and ANQGSEA. The CDR3 bases are TGCAGCGTTTGGACTAGCGGGACCCAAGAGACCCAGTACTTC. Its translation is CSVWTSGTQETQYF.

The chain employs TRBV5-1 and TRBJ1-5; D possibly corresponds to TRBD1 (6 bases). Germline V gene lookup returns CDR1 SGHRS and CDR2 YFSETQ. V was cut by 0 bases and J by 7 bases, with 14 bases left in between. This CDR3 region has 15 residues. The CDR3: CASSLGSGVGQPQHF. The DNA of the CDR3 is TGCGCCAGCAGCTTGGGGTCAGGGGTGGGGCAGCCCCAGCATTTT. Looking up the rest from reference TRBV5-1 and TRBJ1-5 gives the full variable domain: KAGVTQTPRYLIKTRGQQVTLSCSPISGHRSVSWYQQTPGQGLQFLFEYFSETQRNKGNFPGRFSGRQFSNSRSEMNVSTLELGDSALYLCASSLGSGVGQPQHFGDGTRLSIL.

The genes are TRBV7-9 and TRBJ1-2; D is possibly TRBD1 (5 bases). Germline lookup yields CDR1 SEHNR and CDR2 FQNEAQ (reference sequence). V was trimmed by 8 bases and J by 6 bases, leaving 16 bases between them. The length of the CDR3 is 13 residues. CDR3 amino acids: CASGIGGDDGYTF. CDR3 bases: TGTGCCAGCGGCATTGGGGGTGATGATGGCTACACCTTC. The full variable domain, in which reference TRBV7-9 and TRBJ1-2 provide the parts outside the CDR3, is DTGVSQNPRHKITKRGQNVTFRCDPISEHNRLYWYRQTLGQGPEFLTYFQNEAQLEKSRLLSDRFSAERPKGSFSTLEIQRTEQGDSAMYLCASGIGGDDGYTFGSGTRLTVV.

The V gene is TRBV6-5, the J gene TRBJ2-1, with D possibly being TRBD1 (6 bases). CDR3 length: 15 amino acids. CDR1 and CDR2 from the germline V gene are MNHEY and SVGAGI. V lost 1 base and J 4 bases, leaving 11 bases between the germline ends. CDR3 residues: CASSYLGDTYNEQFF. In DNA form, the CDR3 reads TGTGCCAGCAGTTACTTGGGGGACACTTACAATGAGCAGTTCTTC.

This chain uses TRBV6-5 with TRBJ2-7, with D uncertain. V was pared by 10 bases and J by 2 bases, with 12 bases between. CDR1 MNHEY and CDR2 SVGAGI come from the germline V gene. The CDR3 totals 12 residues. The chain's CDR3 is CATFLGPYEQYF. CDR3 sequence (DNA): TGTGCCACCTTTCTCGGGCCCTACGAGCAGTACTTC.